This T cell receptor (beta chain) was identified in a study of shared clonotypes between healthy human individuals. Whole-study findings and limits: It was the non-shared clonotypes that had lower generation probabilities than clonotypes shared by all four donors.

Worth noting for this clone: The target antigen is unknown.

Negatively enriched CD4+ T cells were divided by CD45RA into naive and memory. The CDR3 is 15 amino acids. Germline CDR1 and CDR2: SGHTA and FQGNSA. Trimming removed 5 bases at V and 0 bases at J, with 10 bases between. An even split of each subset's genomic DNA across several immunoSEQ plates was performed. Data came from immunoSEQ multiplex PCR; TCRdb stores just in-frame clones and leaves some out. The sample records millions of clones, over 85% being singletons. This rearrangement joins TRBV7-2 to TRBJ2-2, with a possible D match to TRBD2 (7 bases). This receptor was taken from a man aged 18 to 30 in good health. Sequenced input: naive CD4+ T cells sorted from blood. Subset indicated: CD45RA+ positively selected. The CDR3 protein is CASSGGASNTGELFF. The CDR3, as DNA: TGTGCCAGCAGCGGGGGGGCCTCGAACACCGGGGAGCTGTTTTTT.